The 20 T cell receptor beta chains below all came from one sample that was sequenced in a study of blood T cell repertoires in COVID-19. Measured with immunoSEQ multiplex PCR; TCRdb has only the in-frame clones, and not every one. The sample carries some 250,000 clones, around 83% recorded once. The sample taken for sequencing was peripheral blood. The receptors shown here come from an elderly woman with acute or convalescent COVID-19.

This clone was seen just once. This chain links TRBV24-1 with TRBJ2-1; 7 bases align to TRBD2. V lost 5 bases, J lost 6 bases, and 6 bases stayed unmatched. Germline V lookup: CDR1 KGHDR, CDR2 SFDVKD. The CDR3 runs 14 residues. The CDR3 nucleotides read TGTGCCACCAGTGCGGGGGGTAGGGGCAATGAGCAGTTCTTC. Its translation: CATSAGGRGNEQFF.

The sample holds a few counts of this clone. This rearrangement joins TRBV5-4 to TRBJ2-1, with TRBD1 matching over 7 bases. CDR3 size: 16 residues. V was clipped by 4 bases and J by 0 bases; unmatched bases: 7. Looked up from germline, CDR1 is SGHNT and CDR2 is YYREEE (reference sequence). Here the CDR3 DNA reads TGTGCCAGCAGCCCGACGACAGGGAACTCCTACAATGAGCAGTTCTTC. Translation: CASSPTTGNSYNEQFF.

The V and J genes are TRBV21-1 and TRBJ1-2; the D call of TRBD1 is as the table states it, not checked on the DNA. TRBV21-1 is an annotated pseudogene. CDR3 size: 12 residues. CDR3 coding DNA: TGTGCCAGGATCAGGGGTAGTCTGGGCTACACCTTC. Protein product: CARIRGSLGYTF.

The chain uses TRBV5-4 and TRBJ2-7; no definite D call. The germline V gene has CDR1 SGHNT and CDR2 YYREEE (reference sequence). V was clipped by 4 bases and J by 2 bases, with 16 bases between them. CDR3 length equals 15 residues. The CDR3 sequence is CASSPQASGPYEQYF. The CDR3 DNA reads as TGTGCCAGCAGCCCCCAGGCATCAGGCCCCTACGAGCAGTACTTC.

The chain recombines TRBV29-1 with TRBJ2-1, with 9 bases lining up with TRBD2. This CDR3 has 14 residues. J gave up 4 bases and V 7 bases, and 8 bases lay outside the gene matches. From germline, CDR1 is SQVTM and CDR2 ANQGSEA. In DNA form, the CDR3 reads TGCAGCGGCCTAGCGGGGCTATCATACAATGAGCAGTTCTTC. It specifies CSGLAGLSYNEQFF.

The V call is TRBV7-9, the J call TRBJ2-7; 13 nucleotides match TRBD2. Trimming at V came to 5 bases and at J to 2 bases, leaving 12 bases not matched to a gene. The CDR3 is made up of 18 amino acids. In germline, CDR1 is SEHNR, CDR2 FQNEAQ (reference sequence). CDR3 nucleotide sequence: TGTGCCAGCAGCCAACCCGCCCGGACTAGCGGGGGAACCTACGAGCAGTACTTC. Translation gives CASSQPARTSGGTYEQYF.

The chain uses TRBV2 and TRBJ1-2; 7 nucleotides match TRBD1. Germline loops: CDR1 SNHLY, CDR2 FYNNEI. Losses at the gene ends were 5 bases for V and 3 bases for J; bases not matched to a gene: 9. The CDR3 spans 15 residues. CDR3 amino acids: CASSTAGGGYYGYTF. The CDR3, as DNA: TGTGCCAGCAGTACCGCAGGAGGGGGCTACTATGGCTACACCTTC.

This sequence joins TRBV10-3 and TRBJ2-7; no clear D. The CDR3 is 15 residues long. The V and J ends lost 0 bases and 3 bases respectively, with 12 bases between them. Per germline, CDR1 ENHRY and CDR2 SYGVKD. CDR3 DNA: TGTGCCATCAGTGAGTCGAGAGGAAACGGCTACGAGCAGTACTTC. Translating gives CAISESRGNGYEQYF.

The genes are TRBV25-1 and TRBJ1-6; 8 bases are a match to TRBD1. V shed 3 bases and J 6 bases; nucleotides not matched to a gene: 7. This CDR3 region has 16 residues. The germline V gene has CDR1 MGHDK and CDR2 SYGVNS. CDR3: CASSDLAGGRNSPLHF. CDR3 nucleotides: TGTGCCAGCAGTGATCTGGCAGGGGGCCGTAATTCACCCCTCCACTTT.

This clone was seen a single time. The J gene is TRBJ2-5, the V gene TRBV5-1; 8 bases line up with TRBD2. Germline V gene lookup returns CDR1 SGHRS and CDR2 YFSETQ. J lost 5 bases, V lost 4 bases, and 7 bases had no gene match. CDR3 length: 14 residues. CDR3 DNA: TGCGCCAGCAGCCCTATAGCGGGGTTGGAGACCCAGTACTTC. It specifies CASSPIAGLETQYF.

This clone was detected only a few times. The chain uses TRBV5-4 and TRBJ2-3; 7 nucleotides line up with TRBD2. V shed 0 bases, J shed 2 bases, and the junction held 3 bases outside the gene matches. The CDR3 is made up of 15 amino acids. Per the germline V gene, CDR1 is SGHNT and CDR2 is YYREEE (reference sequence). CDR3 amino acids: CASSLATSYTDTQYF. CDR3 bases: TGTGCCAGCAGCTTGGCGACTAGCTACACAGATACGCAGTATTTT.

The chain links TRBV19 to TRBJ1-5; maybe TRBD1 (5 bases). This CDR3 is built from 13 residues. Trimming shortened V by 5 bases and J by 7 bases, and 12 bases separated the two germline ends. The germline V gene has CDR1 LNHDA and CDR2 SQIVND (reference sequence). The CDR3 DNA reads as TGTGCCAGTAGTGCCGGGGGTGGGCAGCCCCAGCATTTT. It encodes CASSAGGGQPQHF.

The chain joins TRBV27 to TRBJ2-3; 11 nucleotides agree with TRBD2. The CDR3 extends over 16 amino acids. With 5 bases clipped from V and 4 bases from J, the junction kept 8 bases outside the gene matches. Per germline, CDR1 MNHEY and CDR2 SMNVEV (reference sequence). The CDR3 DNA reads TGTGCCAGCAGTCGCGGGGTAGCGGGGGGGCCAGATACGCAGTATTTT. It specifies CASSRGVAGGPDTQYF.

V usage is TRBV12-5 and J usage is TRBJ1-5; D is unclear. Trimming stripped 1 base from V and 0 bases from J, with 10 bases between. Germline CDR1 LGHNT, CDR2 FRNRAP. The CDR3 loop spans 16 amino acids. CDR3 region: CASGLDRTYSNQPQHF. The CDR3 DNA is TGTGCTAGTGGTTTGGACAGAACCTATAGCAATCAGCCCCAGCATTTT.

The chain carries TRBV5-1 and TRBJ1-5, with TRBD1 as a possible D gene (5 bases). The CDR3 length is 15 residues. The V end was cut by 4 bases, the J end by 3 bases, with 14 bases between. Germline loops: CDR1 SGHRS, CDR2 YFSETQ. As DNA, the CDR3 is TGCGCCAGCAGCACTTTCAGGGTGGACAATCAGCCCCAGCATTTT. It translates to CASSTFRVDNQPQHF.

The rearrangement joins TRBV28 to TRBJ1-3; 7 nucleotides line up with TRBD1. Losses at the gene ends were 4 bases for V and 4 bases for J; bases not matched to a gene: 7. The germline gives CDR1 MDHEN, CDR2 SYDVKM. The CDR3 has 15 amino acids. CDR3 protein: CASSSGQVSGNTIYF. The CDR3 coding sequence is TGTGCCAGCAGTTCCGGACAGGTTTCAGGAAACACCATATATTTT.

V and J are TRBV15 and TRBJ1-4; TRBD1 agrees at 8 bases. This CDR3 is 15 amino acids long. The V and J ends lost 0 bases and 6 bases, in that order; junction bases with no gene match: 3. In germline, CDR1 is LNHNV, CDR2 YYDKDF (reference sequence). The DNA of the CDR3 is TGTGCCACCAGCAGAGATTTGGGACAGGATGAAAAACTGTTTTTT. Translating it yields CATSRDLGQDEKLFF.

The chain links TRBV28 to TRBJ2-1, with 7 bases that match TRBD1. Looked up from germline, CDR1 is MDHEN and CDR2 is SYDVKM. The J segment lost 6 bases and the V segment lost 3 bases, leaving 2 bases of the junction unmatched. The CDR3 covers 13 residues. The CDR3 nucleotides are TGTGCCAGCAGTTTCAACAGGGGCAATGAGCAGTTCTTC. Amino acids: CASSFNRGNEQFF.

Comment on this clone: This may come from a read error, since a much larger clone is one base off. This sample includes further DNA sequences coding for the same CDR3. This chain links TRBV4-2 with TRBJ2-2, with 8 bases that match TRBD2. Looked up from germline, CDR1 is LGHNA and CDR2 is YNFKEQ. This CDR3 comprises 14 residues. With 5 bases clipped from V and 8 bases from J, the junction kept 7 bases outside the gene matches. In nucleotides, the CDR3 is TGTGCCAGCAGCTACGGACTAGCAGTGGGGGAGCTGTTTTTT. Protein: CASSYGLAVGELFF.

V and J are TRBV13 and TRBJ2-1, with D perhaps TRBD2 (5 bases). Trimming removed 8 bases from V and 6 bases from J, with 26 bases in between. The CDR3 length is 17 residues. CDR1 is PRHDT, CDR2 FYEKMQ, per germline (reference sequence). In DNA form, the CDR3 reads TGTGCCAGCCTAGGAGGTCAAAGCGGCCCCTTTGGCAATGAGCAGTTCTTC. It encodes CASLGGQSGPFGNEQFF.